This T cell receptor (beta chain) was sequenced in a study of T cell responses to AZD1222 COVID-19 vaccine. General study findings and limits: Regions 160-218 and 743-854 held dominance among vaccine-associated CD4 TCRs, which spanned spike. A reported finding is that nearly half of spike-specific TCRs target unmutated variant regions.

Profiled with immunoSEQ multiplex PCR; TCRdb holds only in-frame clones, not every one. The data contain roughly 120,000 clones, around 90% of them singletons. A single count supports this clone. As yet, its antigen is unknown. Source: peripheral blood, taken on day 0 of AZD1222 vaccination. This sequence was found in an adult in good health.

As DNA, the CDR3 is TGTGCCAGCAGCAAAGCGAAACAGGGGCACGAGCAGTACTTC. Translating it yields CASSKAKQGHEQYF. V usage is TRBV21-1 and J usage is TRBJ2-7; TRBD1 was called by the table and not checked on the DNA. TRBV21-1 has pseudogene status. CDR3 length: 14 amino acids.